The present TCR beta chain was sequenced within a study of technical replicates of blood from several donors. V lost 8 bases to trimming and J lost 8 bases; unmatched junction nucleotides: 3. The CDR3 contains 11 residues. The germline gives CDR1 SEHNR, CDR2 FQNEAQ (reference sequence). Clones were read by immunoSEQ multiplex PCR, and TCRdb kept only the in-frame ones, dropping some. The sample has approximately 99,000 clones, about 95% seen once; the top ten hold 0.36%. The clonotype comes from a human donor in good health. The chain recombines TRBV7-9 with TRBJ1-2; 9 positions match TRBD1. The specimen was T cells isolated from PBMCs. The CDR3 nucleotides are TGTGCCAGCGGGGACAGGGAAGGCTACACCTTC. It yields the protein CASGDREGYTF.